This TCR beta chain was captured in a study of T cell responses to AZD1222 COVID-19 vaccine. The sample holds a few counts of this clone. What it binds is not known. Assay: immunoSEQ multiplex PCR; the TCRdb copy retains only in-frame clones and omits some. The data show around 78,000 clones, under 95% seen once. The CDR3 has 13 residues. Germline loops: CDR1 MRHNA, CDR2 SNTAGT. Trimming left V 4 bases short and J 3 bases short, with 6 bases between. General observations from the study: Donor demographics were predominantly white British with a female majority; clonal diversity may be underestimated. Spike-specific TCR breadth and depth were elevated following two AZD1222 doses. Baseline seropositivity characterized only six AZD1222 recipients.

Source: peripheral blood, taken on day 0 of AZD1222 vaccination. The origin of this receptor is an adult in good health. The chain links TRBV6-4 to TRBJ1-4, with TRBD1 as a possible D gene (5 bases). CDR3 nucleotides: TGTGCCAGCAGTGGACAGCCTAATGAAAAACTGTTTTTT. Translated: CASSGQPNEKLFF.